What follows are 27 T cell receptor beta chains derived from one specimen sequenced in a study of shared clonotypes between healthy human individuals. TCRdb's table, derived via immunoSEQ multiplex PCR, lists solely in-frame clones and lacks some. The sample shows 1 million to 1.3 million clones, about four fifths of them seen only once. Input material: memory CD4+ T cells from PBMCs. Subset meaning: CD45RA-negative fraction. Receptor source: a man between 18 and 29 years old in good health. Some clones in this sample may be carry-over from other donors' samples.

The chain joins TRBV27 to TRBJ2-7; maybe TRBD2 (6 bases). The CDR3 has 14 residues. Trimming pared 5 bases from V and 2 bases from J, leaving 13 bases between. CDR1 is MNHEY, CDR2 SMNVEV, per germline (reference sequence). The CDR3, as DNA: TGTGCCAGCAGTACCTCGGGGAGGACCTACGAGCAGTACTTC. This encodes CASSTSGRTYEQYF.

The rearrangement uses TRBV5-1 and TRBJ2-1; 11 bases agree with TRBD1. The germline V gene has CDR1 SGHRS and CDR2 YFSETQ. Trimming took 5 bases from V and 5 from J; bases not matched to a gene: 9. This CDR3 region has 16 residues. This chain's CDR3 is CASRPIPGQGDNEQFF. The CDR3 DNA is TGCGCCAGCAGACCGATACCGGGACAGGGGGACAATGAGCAGTTCTTC.

Regarding this clone: A much larger clone sits a single nucleotide away, making a read error possible. This specimen includes other DNA sequences encoding the same CDR3. The chain uses TRBV28 and TRBJ1-1; D remains ambiguous. This CDR3 has 11 amino acids. Germline-derived CDR1 and CDR2 are MDHEN and SYDVKM. V lost 6 bases, J lost 3 bases, and 5 bases lay in between. The CDR3 spells CASSLYTEAFF. The CDR3 nucleotides read TGTGCCAGCAGCCTCTACACTGAAGCTTTCTTT.

Regarding this clone: The CDR3 does not end in the conserved phenylalanine or tryptophan, so this is likely a read error. The V call is TRBV29-1, the J call TRBJ1-1; TRBD1 aligns across 7 bases. The junction had 8 bases not matched to a gene; V was cut back by 5 bases and J by 5 bases. Per the germline V gene, CDR1 is SQVTM and CDR2 is ANQGSEA. The CDR3 spans 13 residues. The CDR3 DNA follows: TGCAGCGTTTCAACAGGGGTGAGGACTGAAGCTTTCTCT. Translation: CSVSTGVRTEAFS.

The chain carries TRBV6-5 and TRBJ1-2; weak D call: TRBD1 (5 bases). The ends were cut back, 7 bases at V and 4 bases at J, with 13 bases in the middle. Germline V lookup: CDR1 MNHEY, CDR2 SVGAGI. The CDR3 spans 13 residues. The CDR3: CASTKPGTYGYTF. CDR3 nucleotide sequence: TGTGCCAGCACTAAGCCCGGGACCTATGGCTACACCTTC.

The table lists this clone with a few counts. This rearrangement joins TRBV7-3 to TRBJ2-7; no reliable D call. CDR1 SGHTA and CDR2 FQGTGA come from the germline V gene. The ends were cut back, 0 bases at V and 4 bases at J, with 13 bases in the middle. The CDR3 is 15 residues long. The CDR3 region has the DNA TGTGCCAGCAGCTTAACAAGGGCGGAGAATTACGAGCAGTACTTC. Translated: CASSLTRAENYEQYF.

The genes are TRBV28 and TRBJ1-2; D not resolved. The CDR3 totals 14 residues. The V gene's germline CDR1 is MDHEN and CDR2 SYDVKM. V lost 4 bases and J lost 5, with 14 bases in between. The CDR3 spells CASSWAGSQYGYTF. The CDR3 DNA is TGTGCCAGCAGTTGGGCCGGGAGTCAATATGGCTACACCTTC.

J is TRBJ2-7 and V is TRBV6-5; tentative D call: TRBD1 (6 bases). The V end lost 6 bases, the J end lost 3 bases, and 12 bases lay between the germline ends. Germline CDR1 is MNHEY and CDR2 is SVGAGI. The CDR3 sequence is 13 residues long. CDR3 amino acids: CASRKTGSYEQYF. In DNA form, the CDR3 reads TGTGCCAGCAGGAAGACAGGTAGCTACGAGCAGTACTTC.

This clone was seen only a few times. V and J are TRBV4-1 and TRBJ2-7; 8 bases fit TRBD1. CDR1 and CDR2 from the germline V gene are MGHRA and YSYEKL. V gave up 1 base and J gave up 5 bases; unmatched junction bases: 13. The CDR3 contains 17 residues. The CDR3 protein is CASSQGLVRGRGDEQYF. The CDR3 coding sequence is TGCGCCAGCAGCCAAGGGTTGGTCAGGGGGCGAGGAGACGAGCAGTACTTC.

The rearrangement uses TRBV7-2 and TRBJ2-1; the match to TRBD2 covers 7 bases. This CDR3 is 17 amino acids long. Trimming took 5 bases from V and 0 from J; bases not matched to a gene: 10. The germline V gene has CDR1 SGHTA and CDR2 FQGNSA. This CDR3 reads CASSTRLAGFSYNEQFF. The CDR3 DNA sequence: TGTGCCAGCAGCACGAGACTAGCCGGGTTCTCCTACAATGAGCAGTTCTTC.

This clone showed up many times. V usage is TRBV2 and J usage is TRBJ2-1; no firm D call. Germline CDR1 reads SNHLY; CDR2 reads FYNNEI. V lost 7 bases and J 3 bases, leaving 10 bases between the germline ends. This CDR3 spans 13 amino acids. The CDR3 coding sequence is TGTGCCAGCATAAGGACCAACTACAATGAGCAGTTCTTC. It codes for CASIRTNYNEQFF.

As to this clone: The sample has other DNA sequences that encode this CDR3 too. CDR3 coding DNA: TGTGCCAGCAGTTTGGGCGTTAACTATGGCTACACCTTC. It codes for CASSLGVNYGYTF. The chain joins TRBV28 to TRBJ1-2; no definite D call. Trimming left V 3 bases short and J 1 base short, with 6 bases between. Per the germline V gene, CDR1 is MDHEN and CDR2 is SYDVKM. The CDR3 is 13 residues long.

The chain combines TRBV7-3 with TRBJ2-3; D is perhaps TRBD2 (6 bases). The germline gives CDR1 SGHTA, CDR2 FQGTGA. V was cut by 7 bases and J by 6 bases, with 20 bases left in between. This CDR3 spans 15 amino acids. CDR3 in DNA: TGTGCCAGCACCCTTGGGGCTAGCGCACTGGATACGCAGTATTTT. Encoded protein: CASTLGASALDTQYF.

The rearrangement links TRBV18 to TRBJ1-4, with no clear D. V was trimmed by 3 bases and J by 5 bases, leaving 10 bases between them. The germline V gene encodes CDR1 KGHSH and CDR2 LQKENI. The CDR3 sequence is 14 residues long. Here the CDR3 DNA reads TGTGCCAGCTCACCCCTCTTCCCGAATGAAAAACTGTTTTTT. Amino acids: CASSPLFPNEKLFF.

The chain is built from TRBV6-4 and TRBJ2-1, with 9 bases aligning to TRBD2. The V segment lost 0 bases and the J segment 15 bases; nucleotides outside the gene matches: 6. The CDR3 runs to 13 residues. Germline V gives CDR1 MRHNA, CDR2 SNTAGT. The CDR3 DNA reads as TGTGCCAGCAGTGACTCGGGGACTAGCATGCTGTTCTTC. Its translation: CASSDSGTSMLFF.

Comment on this clone: Distinct nucleotide sequences in the sample also encode this CDR3. The gene calls are TRBV28 and TRBJ2-7, with TRBD2 as a possible D gene (6 bases). Trimming removed 3 bases at V and 4 bases at J, with 10 bases between. CDR3 length: 13 amino acids. CDR1 is MDHEN and CDR2 is SYDVKM in the germline V gene. The CDR3 spells CASSLGGGYEQYF. The CDR3 DNA sequence: TGTGCCAGCAGTTTGGGAGGAGGGTACGAGCAGTACTTC.

This chain links TRBV28 with TRBJ2-1; D is perhaps TRBD2 (6 bases). V was trimmed by 1 base and J by 7 bases, leaving 14 bases between them. Germline CDR1 is MDHEN and CDR2 is SYDVKM. There are 15 residues in the CDR3. DNA of the CDR3: TGTGCCAGCAGTTTATTAAAGGAGGGCCGGAATGAGCAGTTCTTC. Its translation is CASSLLKEGRNEQFF. Variable domain in full (rest from reference TRBV28 and TRBJ2-1): DVKVTQSSRYLVKRTGEKVFLECVQDMDHENMFWYRQDPGLGLRLIYFSYDVKMKEKGDIPEGYSVSREKKERFSLILESASTNQTSMYLCASSLLKEGRNEQFFGPGTRLTVL.

This clone came up a few times. The chain links TRBV15 to TRBJ1-2; D call uncertain. Trimming left V 0 bases short and J 5 bases short, with 13 bases between. Per germline, CDR1 LNHNV and CDR2 YYDKDF (reference sequence). The CDR3 has 15 amino acids. This CDR3 is CATSRDPWGRYGYTF. Written as DNA, the CDR3 is TGTGCCACCAGCAGAGATCCGTGGGGTAGATATGGCTACACCTTC.

V gene TRBV28 combines with J gene TRBJ1-6, with 7 bases lining up with TRBD1. The CDR3 spans 16 residues. Germline V gives CDR1 MDHEN, CDR2 SYDVKM. V trimming: 5 bases; J trimming: 7 bases; junction bases outside the gene matches: 11. CDR3 nucleotides: TGTGCCAGCAGTACTCAGGGACAGAAGGGAAATTCACCCCTCCACTTT. This gives the protein CASSTQGQKGNSPLHF.

The V and J genes are TRBV29-1 and TRBJ1-2; no reliable D call. Germline V gene lookup returns CDR1 SQVTM and CDR2 ANQGSEA. CDR3 length: 11 amino acids. Trimming cost V 4 bases and J 9 bases, with 12 bases left between them. CDR3 sequence reads: CSVGVYASYTF. CDR3 sequence (DNA): TGCAGCGTTGGGGTGTACGCGAGCTACACCTTC.

V and J are TRBV7-6 and TRBJ2-5; 8 nucleotides match TRBD1. Per the germline V gene, CDR1 is SGHVS and CDR2 is FNYEAQ. The CDR3 contains 16 residues. With 1 base clipped from V and 2 bases from J, the junction kept 6 bases outside the gene matches. The CDR3 loop is CASSLGFGTGQETQYF. CDR3 coding DNA: TGTGCCAGCAGCTTAGGGTTCGGGACAGGTCAAGAGACCCAGTACTTC. Filled out from reference TRBV7-6 and TRBJ2-5, the complete variable domain reads GAGVSQSPRYKVTKRGQDVALRCDPISGHVSLYWYRQALGQGPEFLTYFNYEAQQDKSGLPNDRFSAERPEGSISTLTIQRTEQRDSAMYRCASSLGFGTGQETQYFGPGTRLLVL.

The chain joins TRBV6-1 to TRBJ2-3, with TRBD2 matching 10 bases. The CDR3 length is 16 residues. V trimming: 4 bases; J trimming: 5 bases; junction bases outside the gene matches: 9. Looked up from germline, CDR1 is MNHNS and CDR2 is SASEGT. CDR3 in DNA: TGTGCCAGCAGTGGGTGGACTAGCGGCCTAGGAGATACGCAGTATTTT. Protein product: CASSGWTSGLGDTQYF.

V gene TRBV28 combines with J gene TRBJ2-5; D is uncertain. The germline gives CDR1 MDHEN, CDR2 SYDVKM. V was pared by 3 bases and J by 5 bases, with 10 bases between. The CDR3 has 13 residues. The CDR3 nucleotides are TGTGCCAGCAGTTTGGTGGGTACGGAGACCCAGTACTTC. The encoded protein is CASSLVGTETQYF. Combining the CDR3 with reference TRBV28 and TRBJ2-5 gives the whole variable domain DVKVTQSSRYLVKRTGEKVFLECVQDMDHENMFWYRQDPGLGLRLIYFSYDVKMKEKGDIPEGYSVSREKKERFSLILESASTNQTSMYLCASSLVGTETQYFGPGTRLLVL.

J is TRBJ2-2 and V is TRBV6-4; D is possibly TRBD1 (6 bases). The V end was cut by 2 bases, the J end by 2 bases, with 6 bases between. Germline V lookup: CDR1 MRHNA, CDR2 SNTAGT. This CDR3 is built from 14 residues. CDR3 DNA: TGTGCCAGCAGTGACGGGACAAACACCGGGGAGCTGTTTTTT. Residues: CASSDGTNTGELFF.

The chain recombines TRBV14 with TRBJ2-7; 8 bases are shared with TRBD1. V lost 4 bases, J lost 7 bases, and 9 bases stayed unmatched. Germline CDR1 SGHDN, CDR2 FVKESK. The CDR3 runs to 14 residues. The CDR3 here is CASSLGQDLREQYF. For the CDR3, the DNA is TGTGCCAGCAGCCTGGGACAGGACCTACGAGAGCAGTACTTC.

Many counts were recorded for this clone. The rearrangement uses TRBV5-6 and TRBJ1-4; TRBD1 aligns across 7 bases. Germline assignment: CDR1 SGHDT and CDR2 YYEEEE. The CDR3 is 14 amino acids. Trimming cost V 4 bases and J 4 bases; bases outside gene matches: 4. The CDR3 sequence is CASSRDSVNEKLFF. Written as DNA, the CDR3 is TGTGCCAGCAGCCGGGACAGCGTTAATGAAAAACTGTTTTTT.

The rearrangement links TRBV15 to TRBJ2-7, with TRBD1 identical over 7 bases. The germline V gene encodes CDR1 LNHNV and CDR2 YYDKDF (reference sequence). This CDR3 is 15 amino acids long. With 0 bases clipped from V and 3 bases from J, the junction kept 5 bases outside the gene matches. The CDR3 region is CATSRDRGSGYEQYF. The CDR3 coding sequence is TGTGCCACCAGCAGAGACAGGGGGTCGGGCTACGAGCAGTACTTC.